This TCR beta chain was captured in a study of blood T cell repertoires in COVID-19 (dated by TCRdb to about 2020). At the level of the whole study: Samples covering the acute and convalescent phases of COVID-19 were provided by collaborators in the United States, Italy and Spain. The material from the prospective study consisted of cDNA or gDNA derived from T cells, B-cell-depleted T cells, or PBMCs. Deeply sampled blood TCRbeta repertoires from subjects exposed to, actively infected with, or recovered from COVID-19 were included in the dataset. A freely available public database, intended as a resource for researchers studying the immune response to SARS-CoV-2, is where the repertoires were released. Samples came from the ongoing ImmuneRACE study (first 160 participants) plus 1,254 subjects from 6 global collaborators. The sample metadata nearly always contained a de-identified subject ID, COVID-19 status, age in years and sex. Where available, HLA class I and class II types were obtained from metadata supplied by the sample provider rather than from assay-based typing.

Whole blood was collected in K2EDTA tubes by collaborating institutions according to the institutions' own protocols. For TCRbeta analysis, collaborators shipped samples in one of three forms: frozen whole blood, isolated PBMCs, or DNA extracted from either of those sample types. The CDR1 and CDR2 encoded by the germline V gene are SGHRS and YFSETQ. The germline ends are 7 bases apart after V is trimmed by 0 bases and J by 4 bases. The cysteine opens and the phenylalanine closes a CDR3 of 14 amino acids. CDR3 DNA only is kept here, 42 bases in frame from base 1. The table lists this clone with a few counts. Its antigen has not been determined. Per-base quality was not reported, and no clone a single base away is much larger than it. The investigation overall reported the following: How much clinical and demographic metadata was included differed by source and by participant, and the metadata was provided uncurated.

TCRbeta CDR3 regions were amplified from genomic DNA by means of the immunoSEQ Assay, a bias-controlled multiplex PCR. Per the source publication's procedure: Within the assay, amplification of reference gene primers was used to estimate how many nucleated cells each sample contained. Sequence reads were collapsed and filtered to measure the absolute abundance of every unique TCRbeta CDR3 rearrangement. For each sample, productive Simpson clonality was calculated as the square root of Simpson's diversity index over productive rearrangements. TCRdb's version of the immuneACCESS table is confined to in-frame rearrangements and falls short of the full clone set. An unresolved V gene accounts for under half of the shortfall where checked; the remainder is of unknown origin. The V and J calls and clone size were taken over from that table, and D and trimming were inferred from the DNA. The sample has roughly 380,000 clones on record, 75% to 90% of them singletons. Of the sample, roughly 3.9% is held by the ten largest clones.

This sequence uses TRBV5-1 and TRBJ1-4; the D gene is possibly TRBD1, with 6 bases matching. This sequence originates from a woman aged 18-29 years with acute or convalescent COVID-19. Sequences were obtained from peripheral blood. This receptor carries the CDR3 CASSLVDSNEKLFF. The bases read TGCGCCAGCAGCTTGGTGGACAGTAATGAAAAACTGTTTTTT.